This entry lists 18 T cell receptor beta chains sequenced from one sample in a study of molecular identifiers for immune sequencing clone quantification listed by TCRdb under 2018. The library relied on PCR. Sequenced using an Illumina HiSeq 4000. Using fastp at Q25 and MiXCR, TCRdb reprocessed the public reads and kept productive beta chains. CDR3 protein duplicates are merged, each entry listing the most common genes and DNA. The sample records approximately 550,000 distinct CDR3 sequences, about 22% of which are singletons. About 0.78% of the sample is taken by the ten largest. Sequenced sample: naive CD8+ T cells from blood, with Jurkat cell RNA spiked in. The label giving this sample's cell subset or site can be read as: FACS-sorted CD8+CD4-CCR7+CD45RA+ naive T cells. These receptors all come from a human donor in good health. Some libraries in this study had Jurkat cell RNA spiked in.

CDR3 residues: CASSPGYGTDTQYF. In nucleotides, the CDR3 is TGTGCCAGCAGTCCCGGGTATGGCACAGATACGCAGTATTTT. This chain joins TRBV6-2 or TRBV6-3 and TRBJ2-3, with unresolved D. The CDR3 spans 14 residues. CDR1 and CDR2 from the germline V gene are MNHEY and SVGEGT. Trimming left V 5 bases short and J 1 base short, with 10 bases between.

This clonotype was detected only a few times. CDR3 nucleotides: TGCGCCAGCAGCCAAGATCAGGGGGAGACGCAGTATTTT. It translates to CASSQDQGETQYF. This rearrangement joins TRBV4-1 to TRBJ2-3; 7 bases line up with TRBD1. The junction had 3 bases not matched to a gene; V was cut back by 0 bases and J by 9 bases. This CDR3 is built from 13 residues. Germline V gives CDR1 MGHRA, CDR2 YSYEKL.

This clonotype was counted a few times. The chain carries TRBV4-1 and TRBJ2-1; D is possibly TRBD1 (6 bases). The CDR3 loop spans 16 amino acids. Trimming left V 0 bases short and J 1 base short, with 10 bases between. Germline V gives CDR1 MGHRA, CDR2 YSYEKL. Written as DNA, the CDR3 is TGCGCCAGCAGCCAAGATCGGACAGAGTCCTACAATGAGCAGTTCTTC. Its translation: CASSQDRTESYNEQFF.

The chain carries TRBV4-3 and TRBJ2-2; perhaps TRBD2 as D (6 bases). The CDR3 spans 17 residues. The germline gives CDR1 LGHNA, CDR2 YSLEER. Trimming pared 0 bases from V and 2 bases from J, leaving 13 bases between. The CDR3 bases are TGCGCCAGCAGCCAAGATTGGGTAGCGGTCAACACCGGGGAGCTGTTTTTT. Its protein product is CASSQDWVAVNTGELFF.

This chain joins TRBV12-3 or TRBV12-4 and TRBJ1-2; no clear D. Trimming removed 3 bases at V and 0 bases at J, with 14 bases between. CDR3 length: 16 residues. The CDR3 reads CASSFRVREPNYGYTF. The DNA for the CDR3 is TGTGCCAGCAGTTTCAGAGTGAGAGAACCTAACTATGGCTACACCTTC.

This clonotype was detected ten times or more. This sequence joins TRBV7-9 and TRBJ2-1; weak D call: TRBD2 (6 bases). The germline gives CDR1 SEHNR, CDR2 FQNEAQ (reference sequence). Trimming took off 5 bases at V and 0 bases at J, with 17 bases between the two ends. This CDR3 contains 17 residues. CDR3 sequence reads: CASSPQSGPSSYNEQFF. The CDR3, as DNA: TGTGCCAGCAGCCCACAAAGCGGGCCGTCCTCCTACAATGAGCAGTTCTTC. Full variable domain (missing parts from reference TRBV7-9 and TRBJ2-1): DTGVSQNPRHKITKRGQNVTFRCDPISEHNRLYWYRQTLGQGPEFLTYFQNEAQLEKSRLLSDRFSAERPKGSFSTLEIQRTEQGDSAMYLCASSPQSGPSSYNEQFFGPGTRLTVL.

This clonotype was recorded at least ten times. This chain connects TRBV2 to TRBJ2-3, with D tentatively TRBD1 (5 bases). CDR3 size: 15 residues. Germline V gives CDR1 SNHLY, CDR2 FYNNEI. The V end lost 8 bases, the J end lost 1 base, and 16 bases lay between the germline ends. The CDR3 loop reads CASGPRASGTDTQYF. The CDR3 nucleotides are TGTGCCAGCGGCCCCAGGGCATCGGGCACAGATACGCAGTATTTT. Based on the CDR3 plus reference TRBV2 and TRBJ2-3, the full variable domain is EPEVTQTPSHQVTQMGQEVILRCVPISNHLYFYWYRQILGQKVEFLVSFYNNEISEKSEIFDDQFSVERPDGSNFTLKIRSTKLEDSAMYFCASGPRASGTDTQYFGPGTRLTVL.

This clonotype showed up many times. The genes are TRBV19 and TRBJ2-2; D is ambiguous. The CDR3 contains 16 residues. Germline CDR1 LNHDA, CDR2 SQIVND (reference sequence). The V and J ends lost 3 bases and 1 base respectively, with 12 bases between them. CDR3 protein: CASSITTELNTGELFF. CDR3 in DNA: TGTGCCAGTAGTATTACGACTGAATTGAACACCGGGGAGCTGTTTTTT.

V gene TRBV6-5 combines with J gene TRBJ2-5, with D perhaps matching TRBD2 (6 bases). This CDR3 contains 14 residues. V was cut by 6 bases and J by 1 base, with 12 bases left in between. Germline V CDR1 and CDR2: MNHEY, SVGAGI. CDR3 nucleotide sequence: TGTGCCAGCAGCCCCGGGAGTGGCCAAGAGACCCAGTACTTC. This translates into CASSPGSGQETQYF.

This clonotype occurred a few times. The rearrangement joins TRBV12-3 or TRBV12-4 to TRBJ2-7; D not certain. Trimming stripped 1 base from V and 3 bases from J, with 16 bases between. This CDR3 is 16 amino acids long. The CDR3 bases are TGTGCCAGCAGTTTAGACTATGATCCCACTATCTACGAGCAGTACTTC. It is translated as CASSLDYDPTIYEQYF.

Comment on this clonotype: Being one base from a much bigger clone, this may be a read error. V usage is TRBV12-5 and J usage is TRBJ2-3, with D possibly being TRBD1 (6 bases). Germline CDR1 is LGHNT and CDR2 is FRNRAP. V was shortened by 8 bases and J by 3 bases, with 18 bases between the two germline ends. The CDR3 extends over 15 amino acids. The CDR3 sequence is CASQERQERTDTQYF. The CDR3, as DNA: TGTGCTAGTCAAGAAAGACAGGAGAGGACAGATACGCAGTATTTT.

A note on this clonotype: It may be a read error: a sequence one base away is much more abundant. This CDR3 fails to terminate in the conserved phenylalanine or tryptophan, so it likely reflects a read error. This sequence joins TRBV27 and TRBJ2-3, with TRBD2 as a possible D gene (5 bases). V was pared by 2 bases and J by 10 bases, with 7 bases between. Germline assignment: CDR1 MNHEY and CDR2 SMNVEV (reference sequence). There are 11 residues in the CDR3. CDR3 sequence reads: CASSLGSAQYL. The DNA for the CDR3 is TGTGCCAGCAGTTTAGGGAGTGCGCAGTATCTT.

As concerns this clonotype: One base away lies a much larger clone, so this may be a sequencing read error. Likely a read error: the CDR3 ends without its conserved phenylalanine or tryptophan. The chain is built from TRBV29-1 and TRBJ2-7; D not certain. This CDR3 has 12 amino acids. Trimming took 6 bases from V and 4 from J, leaving 13 bases between them. Germline V CDR1 and CDR2: SQVTM, ANQGSEA. The CDR3, as DNA: TGCAGCGTGGCCAGTCTTGGGTACGAGCAGTACTCC. Encoded protein: CSVASLGYEQYS.

In its sample, this clonotype was seen many times. The rearrangement links TRBV20-1 to TRBJ2-3; 12 bases agree with TRBD2. J was trimmed by 6 bases and V by 3 bases; bases with no gene match: 7. The CDR3 sequence is 15 residues long. In germline, CDR1 is DFQATT, CDR2 SNEGSKA (reference sequence). CDR3 sequence reads: CSASFLAGGHDTQYF. DNA of the CDR3: TGCAGTGCTAGTTTTCTAGCGGGGGGGCACGATACGCAGTATTTT.

This clonotype was detected many times. This rearrangement joins TRBV5-1 to TRBJ1-1, with D tentatively TRBD1 (6 bases). This CDR3 has 13 residues. Germline V gene data show CDR1 as SGHRS and CDR2 as YFSETQ. V lost 4 bases and J lost 2, with 9 bases in between. CDR3 nucleotide sequence: TGCGCCAGCAGCGGGACAATTAACACTGAAGCTTTCTTT. Translated: CASSGTINTEAFF.

The chain is built from TRBV27 and TRBJ1-2, with TRBD1 matching over 8 bases. This CDR3 has 15 amino acids. V lost 6 bases and J lost 4; bases outside the gene matches: 10. Germline V gene lookup returns CDR1 MNHEY and CDR2 SMNVEV (reference sequence). CDR3 sequence: CASSWTGQTSYGYTF. The CDR3 DNA reads as TGTGCCAGCAGCTGGACAGGGCAGACGTCCTATGGCTACACCTTC.

In its sample, this clonotype was seen a few times. CDR3 nucleotide sequence: TGTGCCAGTAGTATAGCAGGGGTTGAGACCCAGTACTTC. It encodes CASSIAGVETQYF. The chain couples TRBV19 to TRBJ2-5; D perhaps matches TRBD1 (6 bases). Per germline, CDR1 LNHDA and CDR2 SQIVND (reference sequence). Deletions cut 1 base from V and 5 bases from J, with 8 bases between. This CDR3 spans 13 amino acids.

Comment on this clonotype: The conserved phenylalanine or tryptophan normally closing the CDR3 is absent here, so this likely arose from a read error. V usage is TRBV9 and J usage is TRBJ2-7, with D hard to call. This CDR3 region has 14 residues. The germline V gene encodes CDR1 SGDLS and CDR2 YYNGEE. V was shortened by 4 bases and J by 2 bases, with 13 bases between the two germline ends. CDR3 protein: CASSSTPYTYEQYS. In DNA, the CDR3 is TGTGCCAGCAGCTCCACCCCGTACACCTACGAGCAGTACTCC.